This TCR beta chain comes out of a study of beta chain features in type 1 diabetes. This clone came up many times. Its antigen is not identified. Study results and limitations: Type 1 diabetes patients had moderately but significantly shorter TCRB CDR3s in all four CD4+ subsets. Type 1 diabetes patients had VDJ junctions that carried fewer insertions and more deletions.

Trimming cost V 5 bases and J 0 bases, with 9 bases left between them. Germline assignment: CDR1 SGHRS and CDR2 YFSETQ. This CDR3 is 15 amino acids long. The whole isolated RNA underwent reverse transcription, so sequencing captured expressed TCRB transcripts. Measured with immunoSEQ multiplex PCR; TCRdb has only the in-frame clones, and not every one. The top ten hold 1% to 1.5% of the sample, which has 120,000 to 150,000 clones, 10% to 15% seen once. The receptor was isolated from a man between 18 and 29 years old with type 1 diabetes. Sequencing was performed on central memory CD4+ T cells from blood. J is TRBJ2-6 and V is TRBV5-1; unclear D gene. CDR3 coding DNA: TGCGCCAGCAGTTCTGCTGACTCTGGGGCCAACGTCCTGACTTTC. Encoded protein: CASSSADSGANVLTF.